Following are 26 T cell receptor beta chains from one sample sequenced in a study of blood T cell repertoires in COVID-19. Some clones are missing from TCRdb's copy, which holds only in-frame ones; the method was immunoSEQ multiplex PCR. Found here are 300,000 to 450,000 clones, more than 70% of them singletons; the top ten hold approximately 1%. Sequenced input: PBMCs or T cells enriched from blood (not recorded which). All receptors derive from a woman between 25 and 40 years old who had been exposed to COVID-19.

This sequence joins TRBV18 and TRBJ1-1; the D is unclear. V was pared by 3 bases and J by 7 bases, with 12 bases between. Germline V gene sequence: CDR1 KGHSH, CDR2 LQKENI. This CDR3 is built from 13 residues. The CDR3 region is CASSPNRENEAFF. CDR3 DNA sequence: TGTGCCAGCTCACCCAACCGGGAGAATGAAGCTTTCTTT. Together with reference TRBV18 and TRBJ1-1, the CDR3 gives the full variable domain: NAGVMQNPRHLVRRRGQEARLRCSPMKGHSHVYWYRQLPEEGLKFMVYLQKENIIDESGMPKERFSAEFPKEGPSILRIQQVVRGDSAAYFCASSPNRENEAFFGQGTRLTVV.

V and J are TRBV12-5 and TRBJ1-1; 12 positions agree with TRBD1. CDR1 LGHNT and CDR2 FRNRAP come from the germline V gene. The CDR3 is 15 residues long. Losses at the gene ends were 6 bases for V and 10 bases for J; bases not matched to a gene: 12. In DNA form, the CDR3 reads TGTGCTAGTGGCCTTCCGGGACAGGGGGCTTTTGGAGCTTTCTTT. Translating gives CASGLPGQGAFGAFF.

CDR3: CASTPPTGREETQYF. In nucleotides, the CDR3 is TGCGCCAGCACCCCGCCTACGGGGAGGGAAGAGACCCAGTACTTC. This chain uses TRBV5-1 with TRBJ2-5; the match to TRBD2 covers 7 bases. The CDR3 consists of 15 residues. With V trimmed by 6 bases and J by 3 bases, 11 bases remained unmatched. CDR1 is SGHRS and CDR2 is YFSETQ in the germline V gene.

This chain uses TRBV28 with TRBJ1-5; no clear D gene. Per the germline V gene, CDR1 is MDHEN and CDR2 is SYDVKM. The CDR3 is 15 residues long. V gave up 3 bases and J gave up 0 bases, with 9 bases separating them. DNA for the CDR3: TGTGCCAGCAGTTTTGTCCCAGATAGCAATCAGCCCCAGCATTTT. It yields the protein CASSFVPDSNQPQHF.

The V and J genes are TRBV5-6 and TRBJ2-7; the D gene is possibly TRBD1 (5 bases). Per germline, CDR1 SGHDT and CDR2 YYEEEE. The CDR3 spans 14 residues. Trimming pared 3 bases from V and 2 bases from J, leaving 12 bases between. In DNA form, the CDR3 reads TGTGCCAGCAGCTCCCGACAGACAACCTACGAGCAGTACTTC. This gives the protein CASSSRQTTYEQYF.

The CDR3 here is CASSQGGAGVIDTGELFF. As DNA, the CDR3 is TGTGCCAGCAGCCAAGGAGGGGCGGGAGTTATCGACACCGGGGAGCTGTTTTTT. The V and J genes are TRBV3-1 (or the pseudogene TRBV3-2) and TRBJ2-2; 7 positions match TRBD2. CDR1 is LGHDT, CDR2 YNNKEL, per germline (reference sequence). V lost 1 base to trimming and J lost 3 bases; unmatched junction nucleotides: 11. The CDR3 runs 18 residues.

The rearrangement links TRBV10-3 to TRBJ2-5, with D perhaps matching TRBD1 (6 bases). Trimming took 4 bases from V and 3 from J, leaving 9 bases between them. The CDR3 is made up of 13 amino acids. Germline lookup yields CDR1 ENHRY and CDR2 SYGVKD. The CDR3 region is CAISGSGEETQYF. As DNA, the CDR3 is TGTGCCATCAGTGGTTCAGGGGAAGAGACCCAGTACTTC.

This chain connects TRBV5-6 to TRBJ2-1, with D maybe TRBD1 (5 bases). The V and J ends lost 0 bases and 2 bases respectively, with 9 bases between them. The length of the CDR3 is 15 residues. CDR1 is SGHDT and CDR2 is YYEEEE in the germline V gene. The chain's CDR3 is CASSLGQGTYNEQFF. In DNA, the CDR3 is TGTGCCAGCAGCTTGGGCCAGGGCACCTACAATGAGCAGTTCTTC.

The chain links TRBV3-1 (or the pseudogene TRBV3-2) to TRBJ2-3, with 14 bases lining up with TRBD2. The CDR3 is 16 amino acids. The germline V gene has CDR1 LGHDT and CDR2 YNNKEL (reference sequence). The junction had 6 bases not matched to a gene; V was cut back by 4 bases and J by 6 bases. The CDR3 bases are TGTGCCAGCAGCCCCGGGACTAGCGGGAGTCTGGATACGCAGTATTTT. Translating gives CASSPGTSGSLDTQYF.

The chain recombines TRBV5-6 with TRBJ1-3; 11 nucleotides line up with TRBD1. With 4 bases clipped from V and 3 bases from J, the junction kept 3 bases outside the gene matches. This CDR3 has 15 residues. In germline, CDR1 is SGHDT, CDR2 YYEEEE. CDR3 bases: TGTGCCAGCAGCCCGGACAGGGGGCTTGGAAACACCATATATTTT. This gives the protein CASSPDRGLGNTIYF. The full variable domain, rest sourced from reference TRBV5-6 and TRBJ1-3, is DAGVTQSPTHLIKTRGQQVTLRCSPKSGHDTVSWYQQALGQGPQFIFQYYEEEERQRGNFPDRFSGHQFPNYSSELNVNALLLGDSALYLCASSPDRGLGNTIYFGEGSWLTVV.

The genes are TRBV30 and TRBJ1-5; TRBD1 aligns across 8 bases. Germline V gene lookup returns CDR1 GTSNPN and CDR2 SVGIG (reference sequence). CDR3 length: 20 residues. Trimming at V came to 2 bases and at J to 3 bases, leaving 21 bases not matched to a gene. DNA for the CDR3: TGTGCCTGGAGTATAAATCACTATACCGGGACAGGAAACTTCAATCAGCCCCAGCATTTT. It yields the protein CAWSINHYTGTGNFNQPQHF.

This chain connects TRBV28 to TRBJ2-2; 11 nucleotides align to TRBD2. In germline, CDR1 is MDHEN, CDR2 SYDVKM. The CDR3 sequence is 16 residues long. Trimming cost V 2 bases and J 4 bases; bases outside gene matches: 3. CDR3 sequence reads: CASSLGLAGGTGELFF. In DNA form, the CDR3 reads TGTGCCAGCAGTTTAGGGCTAGCGGGAGGCACCGGGGAGCTGTTTTTT.

This clone occurred once. The chain carries TRBV3-1 (or the pseudogene TRBV3-2) and TRBJ1-1; D is possibly TRBD1 (5 bases). Germline V lookup: CDR1 LGHDT, CDR2 YNNKEL (reference sequence). Trimming cost V 1 base and J 3 bases, with 12 bases left between them. The CDR3 is 15 residues long. The CDR3: CASSQVGGGDTEAFF. The CDR3 DNA sequence: TGTGCCAGCAGCCAAGTCGGTGGGGGGGACACTGAAGCTTTCTTT.

The chain joins TRBV9 to TRBJ2-7; D is unresolved. Trimming pared 4 bases from V and 3 bases from J, leaving 11 bases between. Looked up from germline, CDR1 is SGDLS and CDR2 is YYNGEE. The CDR3 spans 13 residues. The CDR3, as DNA: TGTGCCAGCAGCACCCGAGGAGACTACGAGCAGTACTTC. This encodes CASSTRGDYEQYF. The whole variable domain, filled in from reference TRBV9 and TRBJ2-7, reads DSGVTQTPKHLITATGQRVTLRCSPRSGDLSVYWYQQSLDQGLQFLIQYYNGEERAKGNILERFSAQQFPDLHSELNLSSLELGDSALYFCASSTRGDYEQYFGPGTRLTVT.

The count of this clone is one. V gene TRBV6-1 combines with J gene TRBJ1-4; D remains ambiguous. Trimming removed 3 bases at V and 7 bases at J, with 15 bases between. Germline CDR1 reads MNHNS; CDR2 reads SASEGT. The CDR3 contains 15 residues. The DNA of the CDR3 is TGTGCCAGCAGTGACCTCCCCGGGAGGGTTGAAAAACTGTTTTTT. This sequence encodes CASSDLPGRVEKLFF.

This clone was recorded a few times. V and J are TRBV7-9 and TRBJ1-1; D not resolved. Germline loops: CDR1 SEHNR, CDR2 FQNEAQ (reference sequence). V was pared by 1 base and J by 5 bases, with 5 bases between. The CDR3 is made up of 12 amino acids. The CDR3 nucleotides are TGTGCCAGCAGCTTAGTCCGGACTGAAGCTTTCTTT. It is translated as CASSLVRTEAFF.

The chain uses TRBV7-3 and TRBJ2-3, with D possibly matching TRBD1 (5 bases). CDR1 is SGHTA, CDR2 FQGTGA, per germline. This CDR3 has 14 amino acids. Trimming left V 4 bases short and J 3 bases short, with 11 bases between. CDR3 DNA sequence: TGTGCCAGCAGCTCAGGGCTCGGGACAGATACGCAGTATTTT. This translates into CASSSGLGTDTQYF.

V usage is TRBV27 and J usage is TRBJ2-7; D might be TRBD1 (5 bases). Between the trimmed V and J ends, which lost 3 bases and 0 bases, there was a span of 9 bases. Germline CDR1 reads MNHEY; CDR2 reads SMNVEV (reference sequence). The CDR3 runs to 14 residues. DNA of the CDR3: TGTGCCAGCAGTTTCTCGGACAACTCCTACGAGCAGTACTTC. Its translation is CASSFSDNSYEQYF.

The rearrangement links TRBV5-6 to TRBJ1-1, with 8 positions matching TRBD1. Germline V gene lookup returns CDR1 SGHDT and CDR2 YYEEEE. V shed 4 bases and J 11 bases; nucleotides not matched to a gene: 25. This CDR3 is 18 amino acids long. The CDR3 DNA is TGTGCCAGCAGCGGCAGCAGGGGGCGCCTCCTTTGGTTTCACTGGGCTTTCTTT. Residues: CASSGSRGRLLWFHWAFF.

V and J are TRBV6-5 and TRBJ1-2, with D perhaps matching TRBD1 (6 bases). The ends were cut back, 0 bases at V and 2 bases at J, with 10 bases in the middle. The germline gives CDR1 MNHEY, CDR2 SVGAGI. There are 15 residues in the CDR3. CDR3 region: CASSYSAGQNYGYTF. CDR3 DNA sequence: TGTGCCAGCAGTTACTCCGCCGGACAGAACTATGGCTACACCTTC.

The CDR3 loop reads CATRRGGTDTQYF. The CDR3 DNA reads as TGTGCCACCAGACGGGGTGGCACAGATACGCAGTATTTT. The chain uses TRBV24-1 and TRBJ2-3; D might be TRBD2 (5 bases). The CDR3 totals 13 residues. Between the trimmed V and J ends, which lost 7 bases and 1 base, there was a span of 8 bases. The germline CDR1 and CDR2 sequences are KGHDR and SFDVKD.

The V and J genes are TRBV24-1 and TRBJ2-3; 8 bases are shared with TRBD1. This CDR3 is built from 17 residues. In germline, CDR1 is KGHDR, CDR2 SFDVKD. Losses at the gene ends were 1 base for V and 4 bases for J; bases not matched to a gene: 9. This chain's CDR3 is CATSDFQGAMMADTQYF. DNA of the CDR3: TGTGCCACCAGTGATTTTCAGGGGGCGATGATGGCAGATACGCAGTATTTT.

This clone was seen once. The V and J genes are TRBV5-1 and TRBJ2-4, with 9 bases identical to TRBD1. The germline V gene encodes CDR1 SGHRS and CDR2 YFSETQ. The V gene end was trimmed by 0 bases and the J gene end by 9 bases; junction bases not matched to a gene: 10. The CDR3 contains 16 residues. CDR3 bases: TGCGCCAGCAGCTTGGCCCCGGACAGGGGAGGAGGCATTCAGTACTTC. Translated: CASSLAPDRGGGIQYF.

V usage is TRBV28 and J usage is TRBJ1-5, with 12 bases that match TRBD1. CDR1 is MDHEN and CDR2 is SYDVKM in the germline V gene. This CDR3 spans 15 amino acids. V was pared by 2 bases and J by 8 bases, with 4 bases of the junction left unmatched. The CDR3 loop is CASSLLGQGAKPQHF. CDR3 bases: TGTGCCAGCAGTTTACTGGGACAGGGGGCTAAGCCCCAGCATTTT.

The chain employs TRBV6-2 or TRBV6-3 and TRBJ2-1, with D tentatively TRBD2 (6 bases). The CDR3 contains 13 residues. V lost 5 bases to trimming and J lost 12 bases, with 17 bases between them. Germline V gene lookup returns CDR1 MNHEY and CDR2 SVGEGT. The CDR3, as DNA: TGTGCCAGCAGTAAGACTAGTCTTGTGGGGCAGTTCTTC. Its protein product is CASSKTSLVGQFF.

This clone has only one observation. The chain links TRBV3-1 (or the pseudogene TRBV3-2) to TRBJ1-5, with D uncertain. The germline V gene has CDR1 LGHDT and CDR2 YNNKEL (reference sequence). There are 13 residues in the CDR3. The V end lost 3 bases, the J end lost 1 base, and 4 bases lay between the germline ends. The DNA of the CDR3 is TGTGCCAGCAGCCAGTCGAGCAATCAGCCCCAGCATTTT. It encodes CASSQSSNQPQHF.